This T cell receptor (beta chain) was profiled in a study of blood T cell repertoires in COVID-19. Per the original data handling: By means of reference gene primer amplification, nucleated cell counts were estimated. The repertoire was sequenced with immunoSEQ multiplex PCR; TCRdb's copy has only in-frame clones and lacks some. Clone size and V and J calls were adopted from that table, with D and trimming inferred from the DNA. This sample has fewer than 120,000 clones, with around 82% found just once. The V gene's germline CDR1 is SGHTA and CDR2 FQGNSA. The V and J ends lost 2 bases and 4 bases, in that order; junction bases with no gene match: 5. This CDR3 contains 16 residues.

The receptor comes from a woman in her sixties or seventies with acute or convalescent COVID-19. The source material was peripheral blood. This chain connects TRBV7-2 to TRBJ1-5; TRBD1 aligns across 10 bases. CDR3: CASSLWGQGWNQPQHF. In DNA, the CDR3 is TGTGCCAGCAGCTTATGGGGACAGGGGTGGAATCAGCCCCAGCATTTT.